Included here is one T cell receptor beta chain sequence, with context. The antigen remains unidentified. This specimen belongs to a study of shared clonotypes between healthy human individuals. Study results and limitations: The low donor count limited represented genetic and exposure-history diversity.

V gave up 2 bases and J gave up 3 bases, with 10 bases separating them. Germline assignment: CDR1 SGHAT and CDR2 FQNNGV. This CDR3 is 14 amino acids long. About 30,000 T cell genomes (approximately 190 ng DNA) went into each sorted-subset replicate. Measured with immunoSEQ multiplex PCR; TCRdb has only the in-frame clones, and not every one. This sample carries under 300,000 clones, 50% to 80% of them seen once, and the ten largest clones take over 8.5%. This receptor was obtained from a man under 40 in good health. The genes are TRBV11-2 and TRBJ2-5; D not certain. Sequenced: memory CD4+ T cells sorted from blood. Subset denoted: CD45RA-negative fraction. The CDR3 DNA reads as TGTGCCAGCAGCTTATACACCGAGAAAGAGACCCAGTACTTC. This sequence encodes CASSLYTEKETQYF.